In this sample, the clone carrying this T cell receptor beta chain turned up once. Its antigen is as yet unknown. V shed 0 bases and J shed 0 bases, with 7 bases lying between them. CDR1 and CDR2 (germline): SGHNT, YYREEE (reference sequence). The CDR3 has 14 amino acids. Control samples came 1 year after myeloablative marrow transplants with methotrexate plus calcineurin inhibitor. Clones were read by immunoSEQ multiplex PCR, and TCRdb kept only the in-frame ones, dropping some. The sample lists 15,000 to 20,000 clones; around 85% were seen once. This entry is derived from a study of T cells after posttransplantation cyclophosphamide. The study's findings and limits: Recipient CMV seropositivity and CMV reactivation strongly tracked TRB clonality. Donor CD8+ memory clones often dominated recipient blood repertoires at later times. Skin or GI-infiltrating T cells shared few TRB sequences with blood.

The starting material was PBMCs, obtained after allogeneic stem cell transplant with calcineurin inhibitor and methotrexate. The receptor was derived from a female patient between 18 and 35 years old who received an allogeneic stem cell transplant from an unrelated donor, was CMV-positive, and had acute and chronic GVHD. Certain T cells may be donor cells from the graft. This sequence joins TRBV5-4 and TRBJ2-7; possible D gene TRBD2, 6 bases. The CDR3 coding sequence is TGTGCCAGCAGCTTGGGGCGGGGCTCCTACGAGCAGTACTTC. As protein: CASSLGRGSYEQYF.